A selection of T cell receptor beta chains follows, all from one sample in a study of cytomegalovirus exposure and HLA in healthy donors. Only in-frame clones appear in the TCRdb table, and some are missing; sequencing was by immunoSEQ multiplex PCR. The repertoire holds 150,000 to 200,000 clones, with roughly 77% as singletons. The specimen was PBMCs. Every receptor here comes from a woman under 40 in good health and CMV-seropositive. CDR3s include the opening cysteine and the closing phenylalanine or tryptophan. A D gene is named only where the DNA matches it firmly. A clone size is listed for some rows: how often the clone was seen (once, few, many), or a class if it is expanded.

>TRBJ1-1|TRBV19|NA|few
TGTGCCAGTAGCCCGGTTGTGAACACTGAAGCTTTCTTT
CASSPVVNTEAFF
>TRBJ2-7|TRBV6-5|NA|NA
TGTGCCAGCAGTTTAATCTACGAGCAGTACTTC
CASSLIYEQYF
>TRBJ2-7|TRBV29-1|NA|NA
TGCAGCGTTGGGACAAGTCATAGCTCCTACGAGCAGTACTTC
CSVGTSHSSYEQYF
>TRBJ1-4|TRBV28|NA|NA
TGTGCCAGCAGTTACACCGGGACAATTGTTGAAAAACTGTTTTTT
CASSYTGTIVEKLFF
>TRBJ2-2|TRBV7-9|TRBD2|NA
TGTTCCAGCAGCCACCCCCGGGTGGCTAGCGGGGTGGCCGGGGAGCTGTTTTTT
CSSSHPRVASGVAGELFF
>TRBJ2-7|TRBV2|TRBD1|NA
TGTGCCAGCAAGTGGACAGGATTACGGGAGCAGTACTTC
CASKWTGLREQYF
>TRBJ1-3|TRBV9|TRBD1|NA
TGTGCCAGCAGCGCTCTGGGACAGGTATCTGGAAACACCATATATTTT
CASSALGQVSGNTIYF
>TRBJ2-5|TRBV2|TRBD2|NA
TGTGCCAGCAGTCCGGGTGGGGGGGTTCCTCTTCCCGAAGAGACCCAGTACTTC
CASSPGGGVPLPEETQYF
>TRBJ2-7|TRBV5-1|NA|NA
TGCGCCAGCAGCTTGGGGGGCGGCTACGAGCAGTACTTC
CASSLGGGYEQYF
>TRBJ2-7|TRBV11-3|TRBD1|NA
TGTGCCAGCAGCCCCGGCGGACAGGGGGAGATCCACGAGCAGTACTTC
CASSPGGQGEIHEQYF
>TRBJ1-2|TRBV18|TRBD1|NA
TGTGCCAGCTCACCATCCCAGGGGGATGGCTACACCTTC
CASSPSQGDGYTF
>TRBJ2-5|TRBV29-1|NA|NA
TGCAGCGTCCGGGATGGAGGCGAAGAGACCCAGTACTTC
CSVRDGGEETQYF
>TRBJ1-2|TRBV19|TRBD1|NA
TGTGCCAGTAGTCAAGGGACAGGGGGCGGCTATGGCTACACCTTC
CASSQGTGGGYGYTF
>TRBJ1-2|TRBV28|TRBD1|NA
TGTGCCAGCAGATACAGGGGGGGTAGGGGCTACACCTTC
CASRYRGGRGYTF
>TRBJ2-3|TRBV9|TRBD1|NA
TGTGCCAGCAGCCCAGGTCTAACAGGGGATTGGTATTTT
CASSPGLTGDWYF
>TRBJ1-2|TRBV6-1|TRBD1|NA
TGTGCCAGCACGGCGACAGGGGGCGGGAAGTATGGCTACACCTTC
CASTATGGGKYGYTF
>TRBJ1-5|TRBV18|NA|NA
TGTGCCAGCTCACCAGGAGGGGCCGATAGCAATCAGCCCCAGCATTTT
CASSPGGADSNQPQHF
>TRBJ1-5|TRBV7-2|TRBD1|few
TGTGCCAGCAGCCGACGGACAGGGATCAGCAATCAGCCCCAGCATTTT
CASSRRTGISNQPQHF
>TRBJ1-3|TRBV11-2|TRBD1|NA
TGTGCCAGCAGCTTCAACAGGGGGGCCTCTGGAAACACCATATATTTT
CASSFNRGASGNTIYF
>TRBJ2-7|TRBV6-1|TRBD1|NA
TGTGCCAGCACGGGACAGGGCCGCGAGCAGTACTTC
CASTGQGREQYF
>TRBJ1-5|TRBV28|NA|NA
TGTGCCAGCACCCTCGTTTCTCGGGGTAAGCAGCATTTT
CASTLVSRGKQHF
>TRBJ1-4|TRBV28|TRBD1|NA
TGTGCCAGCAGCCTAGGGGGCGAAGGTGAAAAACTGTTTTTT
CASSLGGEGEKLFF
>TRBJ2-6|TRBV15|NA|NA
TGTGCCACCAGCAGAGTTCCCTTTTTCTCCTCTGGGGCCAACGTCCTGACTTTC
CATSRVPFFSSGANVLTF
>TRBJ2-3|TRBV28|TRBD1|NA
TGTGCCAGCAGTCGGGACAGGCGCACAGATACGCAGTATTTT
CASSRDRRTDTQYF
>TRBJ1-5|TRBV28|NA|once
TGTGCCAGCAGTTTTCATCAAAATAGCAATCAGCCCCAGCATTTT
CASSFHQNSNQPQHF
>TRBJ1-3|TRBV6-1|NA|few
TGTGCCAGCAGTGAACAGCCGGGGTGGGGAAACACCATATATTTT
CASSEQPGWGNTIYF
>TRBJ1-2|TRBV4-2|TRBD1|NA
TGTGCCAGCTCAAAGGGGGCAGGGGGCCATGGCTACACCTTC
CASSKGAGGHGYTF
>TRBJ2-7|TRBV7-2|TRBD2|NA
TGTGCCAGCAGCTTAAGGAGCGGGGGGGCCTACGAGCAGTACTTC
CASSLRSGGAYEQYF
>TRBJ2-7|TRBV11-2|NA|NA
TGTGCCAGCAGCCACGTGTGGGCAGGGCAAAGCTCCTACGAGCAGTACTTC
CASSHVWAGQSSYEQYF
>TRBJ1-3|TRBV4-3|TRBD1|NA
TGCGCCAGCAGCCAATCACCACGGGACAGGGGAGACACCATATATTTT
CASSQSPRDRGDTIYF
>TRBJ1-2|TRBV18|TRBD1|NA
TGTGCCAGCTCACCACAGGACAGGGGGGCCGGCTACACCTTC
CASSPQDRGAGYTF
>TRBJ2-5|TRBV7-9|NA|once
TGTGCCAGCAGCCCCCCTCAGGCACAGACCCAGTACTTC
CASSPPQAQTQYF
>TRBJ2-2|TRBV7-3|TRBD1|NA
TGTGCCAGCAGCCCGGGGGGACAGGGTAACACCGGGGAGCTGTTTTTT
CASSPGGQGNTGELFF
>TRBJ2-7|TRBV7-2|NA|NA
TGTGCCAGCAGCCCCTACCGGGGGGAGCAGTACTTC
CASSPYRGEQYF
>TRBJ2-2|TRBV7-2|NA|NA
TGTGCCAGCAGCCTAGGTTCAAGGGGCGCTGATGGTACCGGGGAGCTGTTTTTT
CASSLGSRGADGTGELFF
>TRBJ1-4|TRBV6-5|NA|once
TGTGCCACCAGCGCGGGGGCGTTAGAAAAACTGTTTTTT
CATSAGALEKLFF
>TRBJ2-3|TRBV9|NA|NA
TGTGCCAGCACGCTAGGACAGACCACAGATACGCAGTATTTT
CASTLGQTTDTQYF
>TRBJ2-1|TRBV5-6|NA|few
TGTGCCAGCAGCCCGGCTGACAGCTACAATGAGCAGTTCTTC
CASSPADSYNEQFF
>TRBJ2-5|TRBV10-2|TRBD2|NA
TGCGCCAGCCAAGGGACTAGGGAGACCCAGTACTTC
CASQGTRETQYF
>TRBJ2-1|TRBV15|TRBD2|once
TGTGCCACCAGCAGAGGGCTAGTAACTAGCGGAGCGAGATACAATGAGCAGTTCTTC
CATSRGLVTSGARYNEQFF
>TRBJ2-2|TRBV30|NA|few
TGTGCCTGGAGTGTACAGCGGCCGAACACCGGGGAGCTGTTTTTT
CAWSVQRPNTGELFF
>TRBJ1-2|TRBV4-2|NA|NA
TGTGCCAGCAGCCAAGAGGGTCCAGCCATCGCGGGCTATGGCTACACCTTC
CASSQEGPAIAGYGYTF
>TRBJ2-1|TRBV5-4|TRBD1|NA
TGTGCCAGCAGCTTCCTAGGACAGGGGCGGCATGAGCAGTTCTTC
CASSFLGQGRHEQFF
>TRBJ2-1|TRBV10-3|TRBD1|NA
TGTGCCATCAGTACAGGGGGAGGAGACAATGAGCAGTTCTTC
CAISTGGGDNEQFF
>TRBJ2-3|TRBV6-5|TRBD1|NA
TGTGCCAGCAGTTACTGGACAGGTTCTAGCACAGATACGCAGTATTTT
CASSYWTGSSTDTQYF
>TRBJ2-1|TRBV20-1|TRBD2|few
TGCAGTGCTCTTACGGCGGGGGGCCCGTTCTTC
CSALTAGGPFF
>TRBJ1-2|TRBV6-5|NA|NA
TGTGCCAGCAGTTCACTTCCCAGGGATTCCAATGGCTACACCTTC
CASSSLPRDSNGYTF
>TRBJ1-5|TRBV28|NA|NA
TGTGCCAGCAGCCTAAACGGAGGACAGCCCCAGCATTTT
CASSLNGGQPQHF
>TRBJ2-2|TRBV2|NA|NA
TGTGCCAGCAGAGGGGGCGGGGAGCTGTTTTTT
CASRGGGELFF
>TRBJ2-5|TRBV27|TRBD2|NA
TGTGCCAGCAGAATCGTAGCGGGGGGGGAAGAGACCCAGTACTTC
CASRIVAGGEETQYF
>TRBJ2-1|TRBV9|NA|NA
TGTGCCAGCAGCGTAGGGGGAGCCACCTACAATGAGCAGTTCTTC
CASSVGGATYNEQFF
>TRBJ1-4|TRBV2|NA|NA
TGTGCCAGCAGTGAAGCGCTTCGGAGAAGAGGGGGAGAAAAACTGTTTTTT
CASSEALRRRGGEKLFF
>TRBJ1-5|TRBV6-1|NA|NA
TGTGCCAGCAGTCAGACGGGGGGTTACAATCAGCCCCAGCATTTT
CASSQTGGYNQPQHF
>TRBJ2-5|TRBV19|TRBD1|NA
TGTGCCACCGGGACAGGGGAAGAGACCCAGTACTTC
CATGTGEETQYF
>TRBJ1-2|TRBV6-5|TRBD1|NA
TGTGCCAGCAAACCGGGACAGGGGTTAATAGGCTACACCTTC
CASKPGQGLIGYTF
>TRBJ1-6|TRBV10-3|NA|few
TGTGCCATCACATCGGGATTTAGCTCACCCCTCCACTTT
CAITSGFSSPLHF
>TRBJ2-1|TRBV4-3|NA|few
TGCGCCAGCAGCCAAGCCCCAGGCGTACGGTCCTACAATGAGCAGTTCTTC
CASSQAPGVRSYNEQFF
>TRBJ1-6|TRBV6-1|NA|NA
TGTGCCAGCAGTGAAGGCATGCGGTCACCCCTCCACTTT
CASSEGMRSPLHF
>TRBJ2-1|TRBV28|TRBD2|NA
TGTGCCAGTACCACCGGGACTAGCGGGGGGGTGAGTAGGCTCTACAATGAGCAGTTCTTC
CASTTGTSGGVSRLYNEQFF